Below, 18 T cell receptor beta chains from the same sample are listed, as sequenced in a study of shared clonotypes between healthy human individuals. Sequenced by immunoSEQ multiplex PCR; TCRdb stores in-frame clones only, minus some. Among 2 million to 2.5 million clones listed, 95% were seen once. Sample: naive CD4+ T cells sorted from blood. Specified subset: CD45RA+ positively selected. All receptors come from a man aged 18-30 years in good health.

For this clone: Other DNA variants within this sample encode the same CDR3. The V gene is TRBV19, the J gene TRBJ2-2; 7 nucleotides line up with TRBD1. This CDR3 has 13 residues. V shed 9 bases, J shed 1 base, and the junction held 2 bases outside the gene matches. Germline V gene data show CDR1 as LNHDA and CDR2 as SQIVND (reference sequence). The CDR3 DNA reads TGTGCCAGCCGACAGGGGAACACCGGGGAGCTGTTTTTT. This codes for CASRQGNTGELFF.

V and J are TRBV9 and TRBJ2-1; weak D call: TRBD1 (6 bases). V was shortened by 4 bases and J by 3 bases, with 14 bases between the two germline ends. The CDR3 contains 15 residues. Germline lookup yields CDR1 SGDLS and CDR2 YYNGEE. The CDR3 coding sequence is TGTGCCAGCAGCTCAGGTGGGGGCTTCTACAATGAGCAGTTCTTC. It specifies CASSSGGGFYNEQFF.

The rearrangement links TRBV5-1 to TRBJ2-5; 9 nucleotides match TRBD1. CDR3 length: 16 amino acids. The V gene end was trimmed by 6 bases and the J gene end by 5 bases; junction bases not matched to a gene: 14. The germline gives CDR1 SGHRS, CDR2 YFSETQ. CDR3 coding DNA: TGCGCCAGCAACCCGGGACAGGGCGTTTTAGGGGAGACCCAGTACTTC. Translated: CASNPGQGVLGETQYF.

The table lists this clone with a count of one. Additional DNA sequences in this sample encode the identical CDR3. This chain joins TRBV30 and TRBJ2-2; D is undetermined. The V gene lost 0 bases and the J gene lost 6 bases, with 8 bases spanning the gap. This CDR3 spans 13 amino acids. Germline V lookup: CDR1 GTSNPN, CDR2 SVGIG (reference sequence). This CDR3 reads CAWSVQGPGELFF. In nucleotides, the CDR3 is TGTGCCTGGAGTGTACAAGGGCCCGGGGAGCTGTTTTTT.

This chain links TRBV5-4 with TRBJ2-2; 7 nucleotides align to TRBD2. The CDR3 covers 15 residues. After removal of 2 bases from V and 4 bases from J, the junction contained 5 bases not matched to a gene. The V gene's germline CDR1 is SGHNT and CDR2 YYREEE (reference sequence). CDR3 bases: TGTGCCAGCAGCTTCTCCGGACTAGGCACCGGGGAGCTGTTTTTT. Its protein product is CASSFSGLGTGELFF.

This chain links TRBV10-3 with TRBJ1-4; D gene unclear. Between the trimmed V and J ends, which lost 3 bases and 8 bases, there was a span of 16 bases. CDR1 is ENHRY, CDR2 SYGVKD, per germline. CDR3 length: 15 amino acids. CDR3 protein: CAISDLVGPREKLFF. Written as DNA, the CDR3 is TGTGCCATCAGTGACCTTGTCGGCCCCAGGGAAAAACTGTTTTTT.

V is TRBV9 and J is TRBJ1-2; 7 positions agree with TRBD1. CDR1 is SGDLS, CDR2 YYNGEE, per germline. J gave up 4 bases and V 4 bases, and 10 bases lay outside the gene matches. This CDR3 has 15 amino acids. For the CDR3, the DNA is TGTGCCAGCAGCCCCGGGACAGCACCAAGCTATGGCTACACCTTC. This gives the protein CASSPGTAPSYGYTF.

The chain recombines TRBV25-1 with TRBJ2-1; D not certain. Germline lookup yields CDR1 MGHDK and CDR2 SYGVNS. Between the trimmed V and J ends, which lost 3 bases and 5 bases, there was a span of 8 bases. The CDR3 runs 13 residues. The chain's CDR3 is CASSEWVHNEQFF. The CDR3 DNA follows: TGTGCCAGCAGTGAGTGGGTCCACAATGAGCAGTTCTTC.

The genes are TRBV18 and TRBJ1-2; a weak D match, TRBD1 (5 bases). Trimming stripped 3 bases from V and 4 bases from J, with 9 bases between. There are 13 residues in the CDR3. The germline CDR1 and CDR2 sequences are KGHSH and LQKENI. This chain's CDR3 is CASSPGLVYGYTF. Written as DNA, the CDR3 is TGTGCCAGCTCACCGGGACTTGTCTATGGCTACACCTTC.

V usage is TRBV5-6 and J usage is TRBJ2-4; tentative D call: TRBD2 (5 bases). This CDR3 region has 15 residues. The germline V gene has CDR1 SGHDT and CDR2 YYEEEE. The ends were cut back, 3 bases at V and 3 bases at J, with 13 bases in the middle. The CDR3 bases are TGTGCCAGCAGCTCCCCGCGGGCAGACAAAAACATTCAGTACTTC. As protein: CASSSPRADKNIQYF.

The genes are TRBV7-2 and TRBJ2-1; 11 bases map to TRBD2. The junction had 4 bases not matched to a gene; V was cut back by 1 base and J by 5 bases. The CDR3 sequence is 16 residues long. Germline lookup yields CDR1 SGHTA and CDR2 FQGNSA. CDR3 bases: TGTGCCAGCAGCTTAGTTGGGACTAGCGGAAACAATGAGCAGTTCTTC. This translates into CASSLVGTSGNNEQFF.

This clone was recorded once. The V gene is TRBV4-3, the J gene TRBJ2-7; D gene ambiguous. The germline V and J ends were trimmed by 1 base and 0 bases, with 13 bases remaining between them. This CDR3 region has 16 residues. In germline, CDR1 is LGHNA, CDR2 YSLEER. This CDR3 reads CASSQVHDPDSYEQYF. CDR3 nucleotide sequence: TGCGCCAGCAGCCAAGTCCACGACCCCGACTCCTACGAGCAGTACTTC.

The chain recombines TRBV10-3 with TRBJ1-1; D ambiguous. This CDR3 has 13 amino acids. Trimming stripped 7 bases from V and 2 bases from J, with 11 bases between. CDR1 and CDR2 from the germline V gene are ENHRY and SYGVKD. The CDR3 here is CAIIGELNTEAFF. CDR3 coding DNA: TGTGCCATCATAGGTGAGCTTAACACTGAAGCTTTCTTT.

This chain connects TRBV5-6 to TRBJ2-5, with D unclear. Deletions cut 4 bases from V and 7 bases from J, with 14 bases between. The CDR3 consists of 13 residues. The germline gives CDR1 SGHDT, CDR2 YYEEEE. CDR3 residues: CASSLAHVGTQYF. For the CDR3, the DNA is TGTGCCAGCAGCCTGGCCCATGTTGGGACCCAGTACTTC.

This clone has just one count. V is TRBV6-1 and J is TRBJ2-5, with TRBD1 identical over 7 bases. The CDR3 covers 15 residues. The germline gives CDR1 MNHNS, CDR2 SASEGT. The V gene end was trimmed by 4 bases and the J gene end by 1 base; junction bases not matched to a gene: 6. CDR3 sequence reads: CASSVRGRLQETQYF. The CDR3, as DNA: TGTGCCAGCAGTGTGAGGGGGCGCCTCCAAGAGACCCAGTACTTC.

The chain links TRBV6-5 to TRBJ2-7; TRBD2 matches at 9 bases. The junction had 8 bases not matched to a gene; V was cut back by 5 bases and J by 3 bases. The CDR3 runs to 15 residues. CDR1 is MNHEY, CDR2 SVGAGI, per germline. The CDR3 loop reads CASSPGLARGYEQYF. The DNA of the CDR3 is TGTGCCAGCAGTCCAGGACTAGCGAGGGGCTACGAGCAGTACTTC.

This rearrangement joins TRBV28 to TRBJ1-2; no clear D gene. This CDR3 comprises 13 residues. From germline, CDR1 is MDHEN and CDR2 SYDVKM. With 2 bases removed from V and 4 bases from J, the gap between germline ends came to 8 bases. CDR3 sequence (DNA): TGTGCCAGCAGTTTAGAGGCAGTCTATGGCTACACCTTC. It specifies CASSLEAVYGYTF.

The chain joins TRBV2 to TRBJ2-1; D might be TRBD2 (6 bases). From germline, CDR1 is SNHLY and CDR2 FYNNEI. Trimming took off 7 bases at V and 3 bases at J, with 16 bases between the two ends. CDR3 length: 15 residues. CDR3 region: CASTAKGLSYNEQFF. In DNA form, the CDR3 reads TGTGCCAGCACTGCCAAGGGACTCAGCTACAATGAGCAGTTCTTC.